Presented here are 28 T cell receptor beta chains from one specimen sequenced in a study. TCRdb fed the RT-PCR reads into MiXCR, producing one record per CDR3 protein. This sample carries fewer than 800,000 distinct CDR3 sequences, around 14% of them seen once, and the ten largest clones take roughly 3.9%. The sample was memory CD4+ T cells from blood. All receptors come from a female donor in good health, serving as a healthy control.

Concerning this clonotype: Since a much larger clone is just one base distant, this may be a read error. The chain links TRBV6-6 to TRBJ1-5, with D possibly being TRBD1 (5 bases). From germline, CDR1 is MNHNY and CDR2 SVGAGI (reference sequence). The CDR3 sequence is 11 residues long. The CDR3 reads CAGRAGQPQHF. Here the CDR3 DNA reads TGTGCCGGCAGGGCCGGGCAGCCCCAGCATTTT.

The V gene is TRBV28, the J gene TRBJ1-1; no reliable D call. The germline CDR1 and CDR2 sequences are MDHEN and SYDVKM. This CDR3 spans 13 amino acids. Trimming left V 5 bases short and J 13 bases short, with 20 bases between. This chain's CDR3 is CASSPTHGWFGFF. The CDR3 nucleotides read TGTGCCAGCAGTCCCACGCACGGCTGGTTCGGTTTCTTT.

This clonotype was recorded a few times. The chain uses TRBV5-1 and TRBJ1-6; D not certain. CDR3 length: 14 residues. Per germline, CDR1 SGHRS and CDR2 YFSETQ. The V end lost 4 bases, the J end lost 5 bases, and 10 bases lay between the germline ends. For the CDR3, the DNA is TGCGCCAGCAGCCGGACGGATGATAATTCACCCCTCCACTTT. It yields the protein CASSRTDDNSPLHF.

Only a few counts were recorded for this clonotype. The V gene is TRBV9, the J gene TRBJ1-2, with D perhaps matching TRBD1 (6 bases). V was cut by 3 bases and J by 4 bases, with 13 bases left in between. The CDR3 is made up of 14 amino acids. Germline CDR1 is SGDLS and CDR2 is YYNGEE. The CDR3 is CASSEKQGGYGYTF. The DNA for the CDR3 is TGTGCCAGCAGCGAGAAACAGGGCGGCTATGGCTACACCTTC.

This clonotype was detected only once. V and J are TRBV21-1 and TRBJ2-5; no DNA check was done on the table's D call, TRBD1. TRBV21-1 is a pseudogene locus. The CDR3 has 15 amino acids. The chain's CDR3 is CASSPPWTGKETQYF. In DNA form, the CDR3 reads TGTGCCAGCAGCCCGCCGTGGACAGGGAAAGAGACCCAGTACTTC.

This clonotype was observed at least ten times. This CDR3 is CASSLGLEGEQFF. The CDR3 nucleotides are TGTGCCAGCAGCTTAGGCCTAGAAGGTGAGCAGTTCTTC. The gene calls are TRBV7-2 and TRBJ2-1; D unresolved. The CDR3 sequence is 13 residues long. CDR1 is SGHTA and CDR2 is FQGNSA in the germline V gene. Trimming shortened V by 1 base and J by 9 bases, and 10 bases separated the two germline ends.

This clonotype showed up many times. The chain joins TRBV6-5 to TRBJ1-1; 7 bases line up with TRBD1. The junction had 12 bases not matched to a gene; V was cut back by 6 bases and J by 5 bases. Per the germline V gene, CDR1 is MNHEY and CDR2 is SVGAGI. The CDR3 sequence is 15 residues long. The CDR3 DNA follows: TGTGCCAGCAGGAAGATGGCAGGGGGATGGACTGAAGCTTTCTTT. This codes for CASRKMAGGWTEAFF.

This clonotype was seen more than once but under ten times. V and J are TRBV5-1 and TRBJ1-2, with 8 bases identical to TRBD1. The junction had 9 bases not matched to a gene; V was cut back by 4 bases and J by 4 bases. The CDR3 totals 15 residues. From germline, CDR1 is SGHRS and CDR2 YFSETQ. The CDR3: CASSLNAGGSYGYTF. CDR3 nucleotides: TGCGCCAGCAGCCTAAACGCAGGGGGCTCCTATGGCTACACCTTC.

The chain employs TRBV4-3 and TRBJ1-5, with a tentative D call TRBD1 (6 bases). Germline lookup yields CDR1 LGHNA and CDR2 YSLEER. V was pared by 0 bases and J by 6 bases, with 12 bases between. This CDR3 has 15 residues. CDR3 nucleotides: TGCGCCAGCAGCCAAGATAGGGTCAGGGGTCAGCCCCAGCATTTT. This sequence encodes CASSQDRVRGQPQHF.

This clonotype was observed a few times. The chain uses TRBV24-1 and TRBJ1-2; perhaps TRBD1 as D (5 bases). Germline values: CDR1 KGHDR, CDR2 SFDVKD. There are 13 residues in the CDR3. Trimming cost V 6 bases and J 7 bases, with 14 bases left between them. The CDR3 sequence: CATSSKGRGGYTF. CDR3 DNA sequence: TGTGCCACCAGTAGTAAGGGGCGCGGTGGCTACACCTTC.

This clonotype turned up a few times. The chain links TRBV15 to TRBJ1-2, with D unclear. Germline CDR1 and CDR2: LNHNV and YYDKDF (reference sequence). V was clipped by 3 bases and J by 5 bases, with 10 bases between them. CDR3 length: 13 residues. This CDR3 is CATSSYQSYGYTF. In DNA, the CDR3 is TGTGCCACCAGCAGTTACCAGTCGTATGGCTACACCTTC.

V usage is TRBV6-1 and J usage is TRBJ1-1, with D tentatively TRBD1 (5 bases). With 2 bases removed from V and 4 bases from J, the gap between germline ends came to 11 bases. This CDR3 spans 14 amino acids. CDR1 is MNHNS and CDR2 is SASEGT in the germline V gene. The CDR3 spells CASSEQGSGTEAFF. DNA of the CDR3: TGTGCCAGCAGTGAACAGGGTTCGGGCACTGAAGCTTTCTTT.

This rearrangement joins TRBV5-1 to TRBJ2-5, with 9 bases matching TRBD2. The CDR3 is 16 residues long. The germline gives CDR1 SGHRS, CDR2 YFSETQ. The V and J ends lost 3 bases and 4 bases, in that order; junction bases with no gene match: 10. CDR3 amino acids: CASSSASSGKGETQYF. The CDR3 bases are TGCGCCAGCAGCTCCGCCTCTAGCGGGAAGGGAGAGACCCAGTACTTC.

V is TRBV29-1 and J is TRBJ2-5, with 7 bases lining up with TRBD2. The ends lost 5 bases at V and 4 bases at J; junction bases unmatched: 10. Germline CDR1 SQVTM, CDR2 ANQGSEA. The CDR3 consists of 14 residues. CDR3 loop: CSVKLGRGGETQYF. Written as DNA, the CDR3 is TGCAGCGTTAAGCTGGGACGCGGGGGAGAGACCCAGTACTTC.

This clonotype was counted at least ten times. The CDR3 region has the DNA TGTGCCAGCAGCAGCCTTTTGGGGACTGAAGCTTTCTTT. It translates to CASSSLLGTEAFF. The genes are TRBV7-2 and TRBJ1-1; D unresolved. This CDR3 spans 13 amino acids. CDR1 is SGHTA and CDR2 is FQGNSA in the germline V gene. V was trimmed by 5 bases and J by 5 bases, leaving 12 bases between them.

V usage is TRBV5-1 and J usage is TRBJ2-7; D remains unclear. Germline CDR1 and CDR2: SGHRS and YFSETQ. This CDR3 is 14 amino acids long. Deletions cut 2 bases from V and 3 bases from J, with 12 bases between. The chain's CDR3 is CASSLNDASYEQYF. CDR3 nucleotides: TGCGCCAGCAGCTTAAACGACGCTAGCTACGAGCAGTACTTC.

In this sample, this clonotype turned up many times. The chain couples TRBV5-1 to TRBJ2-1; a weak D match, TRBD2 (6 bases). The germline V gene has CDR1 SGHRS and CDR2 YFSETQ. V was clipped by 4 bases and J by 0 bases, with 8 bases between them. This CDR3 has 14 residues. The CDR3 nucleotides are TGCGCCAGCAGCCCGGGGGACTCCTACAATGAGCAGTTCTTC. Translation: CASSPGDSYNEQFF.

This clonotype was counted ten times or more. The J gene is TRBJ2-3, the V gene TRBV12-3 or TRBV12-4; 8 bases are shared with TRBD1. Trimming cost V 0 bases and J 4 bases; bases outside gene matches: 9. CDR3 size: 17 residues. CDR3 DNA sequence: TGTGCCAGCAGTTTAGCCTACTCCGGACAGGGCGCAGATACGCAGTATTTT. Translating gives CASSLAYSGQGADTQYF.

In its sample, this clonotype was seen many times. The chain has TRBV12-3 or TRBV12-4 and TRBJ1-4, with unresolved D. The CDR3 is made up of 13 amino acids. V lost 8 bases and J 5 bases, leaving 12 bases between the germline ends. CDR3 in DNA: TGTGCCAGCGTTGCCAGAGTGAATGAAAAACTGTTTTTT. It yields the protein CASVARVNEKLFF.

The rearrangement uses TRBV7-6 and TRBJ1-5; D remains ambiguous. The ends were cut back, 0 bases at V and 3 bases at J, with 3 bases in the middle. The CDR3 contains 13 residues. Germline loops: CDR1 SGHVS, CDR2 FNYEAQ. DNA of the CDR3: TGTGCCAGCAGCTTAGCCCACAATCAGCCCCAGCATTTT. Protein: CASSLAHNQPQHF.

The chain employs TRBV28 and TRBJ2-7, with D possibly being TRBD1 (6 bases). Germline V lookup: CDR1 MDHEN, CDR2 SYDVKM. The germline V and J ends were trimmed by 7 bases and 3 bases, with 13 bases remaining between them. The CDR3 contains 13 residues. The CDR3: CASMLGQLYEQYF. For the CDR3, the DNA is TGTGCCAGCATGCTAGGACAGCTCTACGAGCAGTACTTC.

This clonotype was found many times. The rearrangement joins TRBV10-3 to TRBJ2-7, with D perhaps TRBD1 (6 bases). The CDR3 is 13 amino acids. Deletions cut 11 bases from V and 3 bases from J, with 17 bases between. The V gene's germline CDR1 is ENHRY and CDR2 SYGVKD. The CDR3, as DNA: TGTGCCTCCCTACCGGGACAAGGCTACGAGCAGTACTTC. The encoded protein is CASLPGQGYEQYF.

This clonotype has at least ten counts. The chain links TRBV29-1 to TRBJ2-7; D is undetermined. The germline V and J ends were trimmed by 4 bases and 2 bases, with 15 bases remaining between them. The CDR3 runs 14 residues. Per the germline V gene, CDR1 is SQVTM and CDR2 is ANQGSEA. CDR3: CSVVTGVAPYEQYF. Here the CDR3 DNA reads TGCAGCGTTGTGACCGGTGTAGCCCCCTACGAGCAGTACTTC.

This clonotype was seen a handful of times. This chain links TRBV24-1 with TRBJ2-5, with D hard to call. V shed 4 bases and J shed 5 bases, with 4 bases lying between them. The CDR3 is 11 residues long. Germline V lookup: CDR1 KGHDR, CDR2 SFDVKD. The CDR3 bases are TGTGCCACCAGTGAGTGGGAGACCCAGTACTTC. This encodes CATSEWETQYF.

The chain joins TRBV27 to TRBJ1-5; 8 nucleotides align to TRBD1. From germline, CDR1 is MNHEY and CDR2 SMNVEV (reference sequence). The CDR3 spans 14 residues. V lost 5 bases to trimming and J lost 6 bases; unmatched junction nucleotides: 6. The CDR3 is CASSPDREGQPQHF. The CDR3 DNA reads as TGTGCCAGCAGTCCGGACAGGGAGGGTCAGCCCCAGCATTTT.

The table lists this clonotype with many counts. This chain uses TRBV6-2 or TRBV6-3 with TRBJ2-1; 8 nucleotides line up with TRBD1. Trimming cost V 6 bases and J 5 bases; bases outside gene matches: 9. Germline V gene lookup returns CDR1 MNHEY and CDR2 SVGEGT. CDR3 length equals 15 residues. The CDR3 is CASRDRQGSNNEQFF. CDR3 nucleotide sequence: TGTGCCAGCAGGGATAGACAGGGGAGCAACAATGAGCAGTTCTTC.

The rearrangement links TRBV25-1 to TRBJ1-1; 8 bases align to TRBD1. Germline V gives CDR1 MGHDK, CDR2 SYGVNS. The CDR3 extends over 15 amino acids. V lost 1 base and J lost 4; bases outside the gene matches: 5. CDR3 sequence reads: CASSEFTGGTTEAFF. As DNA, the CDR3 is TGTGCCAGCAGTGAATTCACAGGGGGGACCACTGAAGCTTTCTTT. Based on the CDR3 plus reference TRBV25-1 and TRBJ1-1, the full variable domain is EADIYQTPRYLVIGTGKKITLECSQTMGHDKMYWYQQDPGMELHLIHYSYGVNSTEKGDLSSESTVSRIRTEHFPLTLESARPSHTSQYLCASSEFTGGTTEAFFGQGTRLTVV.

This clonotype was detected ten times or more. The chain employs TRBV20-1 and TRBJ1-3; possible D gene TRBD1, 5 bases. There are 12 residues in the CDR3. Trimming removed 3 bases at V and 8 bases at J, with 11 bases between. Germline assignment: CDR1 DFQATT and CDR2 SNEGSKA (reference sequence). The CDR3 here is CSASFGGDTIYF. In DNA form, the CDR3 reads TGCAGTGCTAGTTTCGGGGGAGACACCATATATTTT.